This T cell receptor (beta chain) was captured by sequencing in a study of T cell responses to AZD1222 COVID-19 vaccine (dated by TCRdb to the early 2020s). Broadly, across the study: AZD1222 recipients given second doses at about 4 weeks or at about 12 weeks were pooled, since spike-specific TCR depth and breadth were not found to differ between the two schedules. A total of approximately 230 trial participants underwent TCR sequencing, of whom 207 received two doses of AZD1222 and some 25 received two doses of the MenACWY control vaccine. Trial participants were enrolled into age subgroups of 18-55, 56-69 and 70-plus years, which contained around 140, 26 and 57 TCR-sequenced participants, respectively. What the work shows at the level of the full study, not this receptor alone: Conclusions about previously exposed vaccinees were limited because only 5 or 6 AZD1222 recipients were SARS-CoV-2 seropositive at baseline. The 56-69-year group was small, and its depth increase did not reach significance, likely because of low power. No day 14 peak-response samples were available, so repertoires were characterized only after the peak T cell response. Nearly half of unique spike-specific TCRs reportedly recognized epitopes outside regions mutated in the B.1.351 and B.1.1.7 variants. Most participants were white British and females outnumbered males, and the authors suggested that clonal diversity may have been underestimated. The whole spike protein was spanned by vaccine-associated CD4 TCRs, and dominant responses were seen in regions 160-218 and 743-854. A significant rise in spike-specific TCR breadth and depth was observed after two AZD1222 doses relative to day 0 and relative to MenACWY recipients.

From a lookup of the germline V gene, CDR1 and CDR2 are MGHRA and YSYEKL. The CDR3 spans 15 residues, from the cysteine through the phenylalanine. The CDR3 DNA has 45 bases and is translated from base 1. The junction shows trimming of 1 base on V and 2 bases on J, and the gene matches do not reach 2 bases of it. Remarks on this clone: Its antigen is currently not known. Qualities for individual bases were not recorded, and no much larger clone is one base off.

The time point tag for this specimen amounts to: baseline before first vaccination. The vaccinee samples were drawn from two UK trials, COV001 and COV002, one of which was a single-blind randomized controlled phase 2/3 trial testing AZD1222 (ChAdOx1 nCoV-19) in healthy adults. Trial participant PBMC samples were collected at day 0 and day 28 after the second dose for TCRbeta chain sequencing. The CDR3 regions of human TCRbeta chains were analyzed by immunosequencing. The study's processing was this. TCRs in the repertoires were compared against a reference library of SARS-CoV-2-specific TCRs that had been generated with the MIRA antigen-specificity platform. Breadth meant the fraction of unique TCRs that were SARS-CoV-2-associated, whereas depth meant the fraction of total T cells that were SARS-CoV-2-associated. Using the MIRA data, each spike-specific TCR was mapped to the spike region that the TCR reacts to and placed in a CD4 or CD8 class. Log10-transformed breadth and depth values were compared by one-way ANOVA with Sidak's multiple comparisons tests. The table was pulled from immuneACCESS by TCRdb, which kept in-frame rearrangements only. Such tables lose some clones; where checked, under half of the loss comes from unresolved V genes, and the rest has no known cause. The DNA gave D and trimming, while V, J and clone size come from that table. In this sample the table shows 120,000 or so clones, over 80% of which occur a single time. The ten largest clones represent 5% to 6% of the sample.

This clonotype was obtained from an adult in good health. This chain is built from TRBV4-1 and TRBJ2-7; 10 nucleotides in the junction match TRBD1. The sequencing used peripheral blood, collected on day 0 of AZD1222 vaccination. The DNA sequence is given as TGCGCCAGCAGCCAAGGACAGGGGGCTACCTACGAGCAGTACTTC. Its translation is CASSQGQGATYEQYF.